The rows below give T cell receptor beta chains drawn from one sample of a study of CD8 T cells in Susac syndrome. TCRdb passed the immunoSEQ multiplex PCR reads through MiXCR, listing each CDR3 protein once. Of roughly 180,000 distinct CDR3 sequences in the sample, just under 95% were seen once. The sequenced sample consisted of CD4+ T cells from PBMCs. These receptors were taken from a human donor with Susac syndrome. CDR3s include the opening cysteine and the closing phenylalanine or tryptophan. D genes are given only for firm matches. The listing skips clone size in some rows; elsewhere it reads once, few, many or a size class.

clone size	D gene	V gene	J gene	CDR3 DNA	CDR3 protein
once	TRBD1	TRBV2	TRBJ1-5	TGTGCCGATTCACAGGGCAGGGGGCAGCCCCAGCATTTT	CADSQGRGQPQHF
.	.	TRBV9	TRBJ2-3	TGTGCCAGCAGCGTAGAGCCTCGAGCTAGCACAGATACGCAGTATTTT	CASSVEPRASTDTQYF
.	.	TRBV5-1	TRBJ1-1	TGCGCCAGCAGCTTGGATCGGGGGGATGACACTGAAGCTTTCTTT	CASSLDRGDDTEAFF
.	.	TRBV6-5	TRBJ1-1	TGTGCCAGCAGTTACTCGAGAGGGCTTGAAGCTTTCTTT	CASSYSRGLEAFF
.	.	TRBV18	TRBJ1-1	TGTGCCAGCGTACCAGGGTTCATGAACACTGAAGCTTTCTTT	CASVPGFMNTEAFF
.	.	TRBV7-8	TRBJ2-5	TGTGCCAGCAGCTTGACGGCAGGAGAGGGAGAGACCCAGTACTTC	CASSLTAGEGETQYF
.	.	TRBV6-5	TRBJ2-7	TGTGCCAGCAACCGATACAGCGGGCAGGGCTACGAGCAGTACTTC	CASNRYSGQGYEQYF
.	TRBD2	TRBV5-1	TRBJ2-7	TGCGCCAGCAGCTCCCGGACTAGCGGGGTCCTGGTGGAGCAGTACTTC	CASSSRTSGVLVEQYF
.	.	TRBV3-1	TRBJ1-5	TGTGCCAGCAGCCAGGCTGACGGAGGCAATCAGCCCCAGCATTTT	CASSQADGGNQPQHF
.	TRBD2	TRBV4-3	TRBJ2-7	TGCGCCAGCAGCCCGGATACGGGACTAGCGGGAGTTTATGAGCAGTACTTC	CASSPDTGLAGVYEQYF
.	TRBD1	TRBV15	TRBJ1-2	TGTGCCACCAGCAGAGATCAGAACAGGGGAGGTTATGGCTACACCTTC	CATSRDQNRGGYGYTF
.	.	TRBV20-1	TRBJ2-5	TGCAGTGCTAGGAATTCCAGGGGTGGGGAGACCCAGTACTTC	CSARNSRGGETQYF
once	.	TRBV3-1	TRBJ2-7	TGTGCCAGCAGCTTCGTAAGCTCCTACGAGCAGTACTTC	CASSFVSSYEQYF
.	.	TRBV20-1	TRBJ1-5	TGCAGTGCTAGTGTGAATAGCAATCAGCCCCAGCATTTT	CSASVNSNQPQHF
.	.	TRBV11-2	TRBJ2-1	TGTGCCAGCAGCCGACAGGGAGGGCTCCGTTACAATGAGCAGTTCTTC	CASSRQGGLRYNEQFF
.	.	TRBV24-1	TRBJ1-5	TGTGCCACCAGTGACGGGGGAAGAAATAGCAATCAGCCCCAGCATTTT	CATSDGGRNSNQPQHF
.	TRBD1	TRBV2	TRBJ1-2	TGTGCCAGCATCCAGGCGCGGGACAGGGCCTATGGCTACACCTTC	CASIQARDRAYGYTF
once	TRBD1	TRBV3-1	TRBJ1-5	TGTGCCAGCAGTCAGGACAGGGGGTATAGCAATCAGCCCCAGCATTTT	CASSQDRGYSNQPQHF
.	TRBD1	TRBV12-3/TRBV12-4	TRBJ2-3	TGTGCCAGCAGTCGATGGACAGGGGGGATCGTATCGTATACGCAGTATTTT	CASSRWTGGIVSYTQYF
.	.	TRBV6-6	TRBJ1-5	TGTGCCAGCAGACCAGTTAATCAGCCCCAGCATTTT	CASRPVNQPQHF
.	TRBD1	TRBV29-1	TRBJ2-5	TGCAGCGTCGTGAAGGGGGCGAAAGAGACCCAGTACTTC	CSVVKGAKETQYF
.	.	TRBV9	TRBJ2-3	TGTGCCAGCAGCGTCTATGGTGGCACAGATACGCAGTATTTT	CASSVYGGTDTQYF
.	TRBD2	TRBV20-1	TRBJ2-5	TGCAGTGTTAGCAGCGGGGGGCAAGAGACCCAGTACTTC	CSVSSGGQETQYF
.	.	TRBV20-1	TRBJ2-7	TGCAGTGCTAGAGCTCTGGGACTCAACTCCTACGAGCAGTACTTC	CSARALGLNSYEQYF
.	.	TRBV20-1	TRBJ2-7	TGCAGTGCTAGGGTCAGCTCCTACGAGCAGTACTTC	CSARVSSYEQYF
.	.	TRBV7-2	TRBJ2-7	TGTGCCAGCAGTGGGAATAGCGGACCCTACGAGCAGTACTTC	CASSGNSGPYEQYF
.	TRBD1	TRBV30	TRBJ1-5	TGTGCCTGGAGTAGGACAGGGGAACAGCCCCAGCATTTT	CAWSRTGEQPQHF
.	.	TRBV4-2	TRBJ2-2	TGTGCCAGCAGCCAGGGTAGCGGCCCCACCGGGGAGCTGTTTTTT	CASSQGSGPTGELFF
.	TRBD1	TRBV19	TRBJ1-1	TGTGCCAGTAGTGTGGCCCGGGACAGTGAAGCTTTCTTT	CASSVARDSEAFF
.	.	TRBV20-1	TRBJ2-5	TGCAGTGCCCCCGGAGGGGCCCAAGAGACCCAGTACTTC	CSAPGGAQETQYF
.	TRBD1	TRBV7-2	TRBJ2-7	TGTGCCAGCAGCTTAGGGGACAGGGGTGCCAGCCTCTACGAGCAGTACTTC	CASSLGDRGASLYEQYF
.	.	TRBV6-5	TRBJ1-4	TGTGCCAGCAGTTACTGGCAAGGGGATCGCGAAAAACTGTTTTTT	CASSYWQGDREKLFF
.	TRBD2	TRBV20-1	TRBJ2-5	TGCAGTGCTAGAGTCTCGAGCGGGATCCAAGAGACCCAGTACTTC	CSARVSSGIQETQYF
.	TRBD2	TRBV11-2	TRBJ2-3	TGTGCCAGCAGCTTACTAGCGGGCCCCACAGATACGCAGTATTTT	CASSLLAGPTDTQYF
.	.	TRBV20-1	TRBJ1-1	TGCAGTGCTAGAGATGCGGGGATCAACACTGAAGCTTTCTTT	CSARDAGINTEAFF
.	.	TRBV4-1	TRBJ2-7	TGCGCCAGCAGCCGACCCGGTGGAGTTTTCGAGCAGTACTTC	CASSRPGGVFEQYF
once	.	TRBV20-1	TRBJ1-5	TGCAGTGCTAGAGGTCATTTGGACGTTCGAAGCAATCAGCCCCAGCATTTT	CSARGHLDVRSNQPQHF
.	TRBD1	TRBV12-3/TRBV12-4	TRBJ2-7	TGTGCCAGCAGTTTAGGACAGGGGAGATACGAGCAGTACTTC	CASSLGQGRYEQYF
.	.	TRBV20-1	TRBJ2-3	TGCAGTGCTAGATTCGGGGGTGGAGATACGCAGTATTTT	CSARFGGGDTQYF
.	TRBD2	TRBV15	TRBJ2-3	TGTGCCACCAGCAGAGATATCATTGGGGGGGGAGATACGCAGTATTTT	CATSRDIIGGGDTQYF
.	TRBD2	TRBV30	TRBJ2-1	TGTGCCTGGAGCCCACCAGGGCTAGCGGGGCTCTACAATGAGCAGTTCTTC	CAWSPPGLAGLYNEQFF
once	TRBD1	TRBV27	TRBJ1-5	TGTGCCAGCAGGAAACTGGGACAGGGCGTTCAGCCCCAGCATTTT	CASRKLGQGVQPQHF
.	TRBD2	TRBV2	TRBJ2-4	TGTGCCAGCGGGAGGGGAATAGCCAAAAACATTCAGTACTTC	CASGRGIAKNIQYF
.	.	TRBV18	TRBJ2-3	TGTGCCAGCTCACCCCACCCGACAGGAGATACGCAGTATTTT	CASSPHPTGDTQYF
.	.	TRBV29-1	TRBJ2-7	TGCAGCGTCACAAGGACGGCCTCCTACGAGCAGTACTTC	CSVTRTASYEQYF
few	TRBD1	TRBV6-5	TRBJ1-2	TGTGCCAGCAGTCGGACAGGGAATTATGGCTACACCTTC	CASSRTGNYGYTF
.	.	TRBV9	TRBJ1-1	TGTGCCAGCAGCGTAGTACCCAGGGACACTGAAGCTTTCTTT	CASSVVPRDTEAFF
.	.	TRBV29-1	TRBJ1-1	TGCAGCGTTGAAGGGGGGGTGAACACTGAAGCTTTCTTT	CSVEGGVNTEAFF
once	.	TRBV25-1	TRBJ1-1	TGTGCCAGCTCCCCATACGGCGCGGAAGCTTTCTTT	CASSPYGAEAFF
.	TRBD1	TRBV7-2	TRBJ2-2	TGTGCCTCGGGACAGTCGAACACCGGGGAGCTGTTTTTT	CASGQSNTGELFF
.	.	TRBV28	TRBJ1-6	TGTGCCAGCAGTTTGGGCAACTTCTATAATTCACCCCTCCACTTT	CASSLGNFYNSPLHF
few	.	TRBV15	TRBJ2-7	TGTGCCACCAGCAGAGACCGGGACCGAGCCTACGAGCAGTACTTC	CATSRDRDRAYEQYF
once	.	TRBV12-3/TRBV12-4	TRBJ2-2	TGTGCCAGCAGGGGAAACTCATGGAACACCGGGGAGCTGTTTTTT	CASRGNSWNTGELFF
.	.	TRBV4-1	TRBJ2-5	TGCGCCAGCAGCCAAGTTCGACCGGCGACCCAGTACTTC	CASSQVRPATQYF
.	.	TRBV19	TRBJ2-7	TGTGCCAGTAGGTCTTATGTAAGCTCCTACGAGCAGTACTTC	CASRSYVSSYEQYF